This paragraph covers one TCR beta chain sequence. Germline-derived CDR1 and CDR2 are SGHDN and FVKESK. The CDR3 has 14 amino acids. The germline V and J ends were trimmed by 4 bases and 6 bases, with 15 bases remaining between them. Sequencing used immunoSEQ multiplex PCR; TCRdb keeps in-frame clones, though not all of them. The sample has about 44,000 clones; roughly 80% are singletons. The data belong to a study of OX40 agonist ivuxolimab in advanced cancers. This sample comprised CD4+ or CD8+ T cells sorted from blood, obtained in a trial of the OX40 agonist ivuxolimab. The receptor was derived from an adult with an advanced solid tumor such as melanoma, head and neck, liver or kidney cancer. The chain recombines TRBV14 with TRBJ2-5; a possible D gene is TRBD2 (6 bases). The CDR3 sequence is CASSRGGDGQTQYF. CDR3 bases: TGTGCCAGCAGCCGGGGAGGAGACGGACAGACCCAGTACTTC.